This T cell receptor (beta chain) stems from a study of human CD4 T cells and Enterobacteriaceae. Sorting took every CD4+ cell except CD45RA+CCR7+CD95- naive cells, reaching over 98% purity. Healthy donor blood came from Swiss blood donation centers. This clone was observed a few times. CDR3 length: 16 amino acids. Ex vivo total memory CD4+ samples were deeply sequenced, detecting one cell in 200,000. Sequencing used immunoSEQ multiplex PCR; TCRdb keeps in-frame clones, though not all of them. The sample lists about 27,000 clones; approximately 80% were seen once. This chain joins TRBV21-1 and TRBJ1-5. TRBV21-1 is noted as a pseudogene. This clonotype originated in a human donor in good health. The sample taken for sequencing was memory CD4+ T cells from blood. The CDR3 loop reads CASSKALREGKQPQHF. For the CDR3, the DNA is TGTGCCAGCAGCAAAGCACTTAGGGAGGGAAAACAGCCCCAGCATTTT.